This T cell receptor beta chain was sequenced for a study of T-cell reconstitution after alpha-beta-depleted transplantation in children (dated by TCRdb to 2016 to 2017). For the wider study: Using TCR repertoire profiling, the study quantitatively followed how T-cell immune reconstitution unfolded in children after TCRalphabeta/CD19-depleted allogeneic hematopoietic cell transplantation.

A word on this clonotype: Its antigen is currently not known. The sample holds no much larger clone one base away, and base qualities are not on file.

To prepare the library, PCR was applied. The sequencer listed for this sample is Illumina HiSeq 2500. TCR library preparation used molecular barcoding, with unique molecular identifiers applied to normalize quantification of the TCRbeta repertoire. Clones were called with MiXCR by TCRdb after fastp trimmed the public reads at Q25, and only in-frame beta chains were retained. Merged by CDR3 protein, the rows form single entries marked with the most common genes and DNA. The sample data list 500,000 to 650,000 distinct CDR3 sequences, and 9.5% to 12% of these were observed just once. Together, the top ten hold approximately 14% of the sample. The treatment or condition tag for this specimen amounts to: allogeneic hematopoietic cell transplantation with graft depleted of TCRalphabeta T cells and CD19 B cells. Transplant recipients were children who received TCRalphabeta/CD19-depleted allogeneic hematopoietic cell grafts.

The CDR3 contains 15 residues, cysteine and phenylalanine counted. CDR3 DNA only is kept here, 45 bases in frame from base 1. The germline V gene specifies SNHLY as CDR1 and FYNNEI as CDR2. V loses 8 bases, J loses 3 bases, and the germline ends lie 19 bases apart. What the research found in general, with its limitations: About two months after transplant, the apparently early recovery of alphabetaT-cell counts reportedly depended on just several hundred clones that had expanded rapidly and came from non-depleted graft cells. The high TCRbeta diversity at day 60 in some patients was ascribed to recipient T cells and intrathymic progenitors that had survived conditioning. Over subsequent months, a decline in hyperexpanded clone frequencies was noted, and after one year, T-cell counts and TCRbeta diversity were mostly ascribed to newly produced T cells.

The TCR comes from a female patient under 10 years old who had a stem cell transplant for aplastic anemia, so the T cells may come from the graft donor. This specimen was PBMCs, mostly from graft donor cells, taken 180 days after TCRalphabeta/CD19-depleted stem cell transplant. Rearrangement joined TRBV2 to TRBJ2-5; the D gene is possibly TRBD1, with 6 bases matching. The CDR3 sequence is CASGRGSLGKETQYF. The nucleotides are TGTGCCAGCGGAAGGGGGTCACTCGGTAAAGAGACCCAGTACTTC.